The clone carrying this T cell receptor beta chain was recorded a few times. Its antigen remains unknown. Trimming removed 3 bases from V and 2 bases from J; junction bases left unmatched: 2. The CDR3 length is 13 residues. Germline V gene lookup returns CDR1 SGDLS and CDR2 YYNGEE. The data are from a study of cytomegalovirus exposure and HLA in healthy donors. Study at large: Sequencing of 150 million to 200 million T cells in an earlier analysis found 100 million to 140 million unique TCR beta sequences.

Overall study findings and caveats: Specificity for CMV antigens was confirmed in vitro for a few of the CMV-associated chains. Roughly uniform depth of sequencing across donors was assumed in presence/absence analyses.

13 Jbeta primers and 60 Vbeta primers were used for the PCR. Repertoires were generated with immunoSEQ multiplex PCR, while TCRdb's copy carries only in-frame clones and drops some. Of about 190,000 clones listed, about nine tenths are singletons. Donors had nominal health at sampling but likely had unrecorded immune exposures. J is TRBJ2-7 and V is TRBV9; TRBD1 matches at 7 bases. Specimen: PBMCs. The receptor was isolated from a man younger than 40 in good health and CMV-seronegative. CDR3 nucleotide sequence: TGTGCCAGCAGCGGGACAGGCCCCTACGAGCAGTACTTC. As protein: CASSGTGPYEQYF.